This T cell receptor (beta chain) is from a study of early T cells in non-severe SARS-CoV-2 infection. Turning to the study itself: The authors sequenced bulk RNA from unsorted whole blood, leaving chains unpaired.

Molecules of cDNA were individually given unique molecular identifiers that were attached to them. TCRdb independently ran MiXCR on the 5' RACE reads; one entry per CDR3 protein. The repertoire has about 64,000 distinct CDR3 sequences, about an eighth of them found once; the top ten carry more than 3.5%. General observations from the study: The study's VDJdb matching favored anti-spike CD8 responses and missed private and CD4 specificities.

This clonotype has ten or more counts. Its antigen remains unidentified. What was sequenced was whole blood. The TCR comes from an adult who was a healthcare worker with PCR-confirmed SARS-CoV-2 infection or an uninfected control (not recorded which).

The CDR3 DNA reads as TGTGCCAGCAGTGCCGACACAGGACAGATCTATGGCTACACCTTC. Its translation: CASSADTGQIYGYTF. The chain has TRBV6-1 and TRBJ1-2; TRBD1 is a possible D gene (6 bases). The CDR3 consists of 15 residues. With 4 bases removed from V and 4 bases from J, the gap between germline ends came to 16 bases. Germline V gene data show CDR1 as MNHNS and CDR2 as SASEGT.